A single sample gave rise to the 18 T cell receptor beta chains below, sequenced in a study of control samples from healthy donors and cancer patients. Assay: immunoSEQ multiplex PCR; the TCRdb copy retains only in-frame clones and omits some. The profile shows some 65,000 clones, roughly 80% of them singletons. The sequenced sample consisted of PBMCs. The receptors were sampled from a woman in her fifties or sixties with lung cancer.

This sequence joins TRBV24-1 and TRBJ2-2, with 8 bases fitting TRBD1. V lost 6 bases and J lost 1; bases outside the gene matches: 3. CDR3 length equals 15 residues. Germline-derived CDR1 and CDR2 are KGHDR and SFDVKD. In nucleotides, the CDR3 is TGTGCCACCAGTCCCGGGACAGGGAACACCGGGGAGCTGTTTTTT. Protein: CATSPGTGNTGELFF.

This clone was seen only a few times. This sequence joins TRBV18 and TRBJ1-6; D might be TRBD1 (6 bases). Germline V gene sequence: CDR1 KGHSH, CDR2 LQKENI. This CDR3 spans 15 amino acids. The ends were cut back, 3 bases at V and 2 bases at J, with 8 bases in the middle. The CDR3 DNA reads TGTGCCAGCTCACCTAGGGGGACCTATAATTCACCCCTCCACTTT. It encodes CASSPRGTYNSPLHF.

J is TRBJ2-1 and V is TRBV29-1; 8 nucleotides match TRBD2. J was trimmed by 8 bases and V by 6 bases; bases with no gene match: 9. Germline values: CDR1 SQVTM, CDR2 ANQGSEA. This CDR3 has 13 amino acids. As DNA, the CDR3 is TGCAGCGTAGACGGGGGGGCAGGCGATGAGCAGTTCTTC. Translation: CSVDGGAGDEQFF.

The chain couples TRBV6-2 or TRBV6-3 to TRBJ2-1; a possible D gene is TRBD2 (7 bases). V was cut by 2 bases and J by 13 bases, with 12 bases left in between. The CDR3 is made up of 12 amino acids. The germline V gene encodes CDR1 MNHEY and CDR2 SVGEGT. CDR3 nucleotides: TGTGCCAGCAGTTACGGGGGGGCCTTCCAGTTCTTC. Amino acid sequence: CASSYGGAFQFF.

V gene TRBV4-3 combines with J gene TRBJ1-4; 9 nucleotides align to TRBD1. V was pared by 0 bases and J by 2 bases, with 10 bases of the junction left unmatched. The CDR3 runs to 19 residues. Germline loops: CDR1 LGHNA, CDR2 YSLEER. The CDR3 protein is CASSQDLGQGTFTNEKLFF. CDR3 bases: TGCGCCAGCAGCCAAGATCTGGGACAGGGAACTTTCACTAATGAAAAACTGTTTTTT.

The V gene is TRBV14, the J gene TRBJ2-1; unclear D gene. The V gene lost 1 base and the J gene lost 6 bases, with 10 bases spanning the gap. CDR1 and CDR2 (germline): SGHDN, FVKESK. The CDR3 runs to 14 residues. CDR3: CASSQVLIGNEQFF. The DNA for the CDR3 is TGTGCCAGCAGCCAAGTATTGATAGGCAATGAGCAGTTCTTC.

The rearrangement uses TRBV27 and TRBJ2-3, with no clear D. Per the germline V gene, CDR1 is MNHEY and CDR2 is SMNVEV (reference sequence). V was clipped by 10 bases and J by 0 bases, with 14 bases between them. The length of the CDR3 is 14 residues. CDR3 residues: CAIGRAASTDTQYF. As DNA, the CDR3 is TGTGCCATCGGCCGGGCAGCCAGCACAGATACGCAGTATTTT.

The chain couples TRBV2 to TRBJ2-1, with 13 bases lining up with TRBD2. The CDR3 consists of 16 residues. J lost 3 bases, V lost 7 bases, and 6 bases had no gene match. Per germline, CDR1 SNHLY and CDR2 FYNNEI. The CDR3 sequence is CASIGTSGAYYNEQFF. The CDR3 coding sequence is TGTGCCAGCATCGGGACTAGCGGGGCCTACTACAATGAGCAGTTCTTC.

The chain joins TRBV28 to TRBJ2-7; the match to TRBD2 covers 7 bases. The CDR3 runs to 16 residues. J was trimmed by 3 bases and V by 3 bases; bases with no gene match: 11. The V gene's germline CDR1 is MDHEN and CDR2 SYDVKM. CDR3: CASSFRRQRDHYEQYF. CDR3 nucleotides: TGTGCCAGCAGTTTCCGCCGACAGCGGGATCACTACGAGCAGTACTTC.

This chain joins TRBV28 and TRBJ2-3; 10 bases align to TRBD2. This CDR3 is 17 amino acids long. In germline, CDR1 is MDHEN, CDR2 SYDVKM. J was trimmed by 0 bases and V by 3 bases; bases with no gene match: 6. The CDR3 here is CASSFPLSGGSTDTQYF. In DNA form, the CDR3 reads TGTGCCAGCAGTTTTCCCCTTAGCGGGGGGAGCACAGATACGCAGTATTTT.

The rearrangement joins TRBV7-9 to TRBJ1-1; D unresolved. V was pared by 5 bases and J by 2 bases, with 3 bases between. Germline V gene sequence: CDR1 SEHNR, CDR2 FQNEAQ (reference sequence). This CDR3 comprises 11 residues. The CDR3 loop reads CASSLNTEAFF. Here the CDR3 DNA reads TGTGCCAGCAGCCTCAACACTGAAGCTTTCTTT. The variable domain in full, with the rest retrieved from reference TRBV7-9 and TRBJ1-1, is DTGVSQNPRHKITKRGQNVTFRCDPISEHNRLYWYRQTLGQGPEFLTYFQNEAQLEKSRLLSDRFSAERPKGSFSTLEIQRTEQGDSAMYLCASSLNTEAFFGQGTRLTVV.

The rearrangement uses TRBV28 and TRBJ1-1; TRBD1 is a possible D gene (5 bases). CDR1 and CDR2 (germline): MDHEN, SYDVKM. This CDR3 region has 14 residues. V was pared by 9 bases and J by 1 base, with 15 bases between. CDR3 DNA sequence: TGTGCCAGTACCACGGGACTCTCGAACACTGAAGCTTTCTTT. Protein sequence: CASTTGLSNTEAFF. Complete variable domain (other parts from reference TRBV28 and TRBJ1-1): DVKVTQSSRYLVKRTGEKVFLECVQDMDHENMFWYRQDPGLGLRLIYFSYDVKMKEKGDIPEGYSVSREKKERFSLILESASTNQTSMYLCASTTGLSNTEAFFGQGTRLTVV.

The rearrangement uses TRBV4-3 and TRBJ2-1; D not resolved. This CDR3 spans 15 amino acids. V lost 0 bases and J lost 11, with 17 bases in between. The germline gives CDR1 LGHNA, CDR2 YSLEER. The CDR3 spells CASSQEIGYSEKQFF. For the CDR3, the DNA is TGCGCCAGCAGCCAAGAGATTGGATACAGCGAGAAGCAGTTCTTC.

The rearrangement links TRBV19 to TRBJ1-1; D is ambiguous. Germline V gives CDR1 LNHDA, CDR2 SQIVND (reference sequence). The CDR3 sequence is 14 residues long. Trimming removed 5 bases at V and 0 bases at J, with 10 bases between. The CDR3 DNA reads TGTGCCAGTAGTTTAGGTCCAGTGAACACTGAAGCTTTCTTT. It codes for CASSLGPVNTEAFF.

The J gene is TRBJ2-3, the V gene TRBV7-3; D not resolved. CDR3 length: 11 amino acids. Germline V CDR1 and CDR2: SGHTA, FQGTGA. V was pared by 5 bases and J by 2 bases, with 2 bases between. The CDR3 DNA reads TGTGCCAGCAGCCTCACAGATACGCAGTATTTT. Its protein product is CASSLTDTQYF.

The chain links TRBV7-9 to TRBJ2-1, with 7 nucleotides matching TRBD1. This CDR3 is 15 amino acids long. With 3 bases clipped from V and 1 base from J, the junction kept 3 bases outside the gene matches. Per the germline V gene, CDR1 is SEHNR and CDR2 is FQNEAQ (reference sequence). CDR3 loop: CASSFGQDSYNEQFF. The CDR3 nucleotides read TGTGCCAGCAGCTTCGGACAGGATTCCTACAATGAGCAGTTCTTC. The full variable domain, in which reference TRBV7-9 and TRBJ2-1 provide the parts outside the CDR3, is DTGVSQNPRHKITKRGQNVTFRCDPISEHNRLYWYRQTLGQGPEFLTYFQNEAQLEKSRLLSDRFSAERPKGSFSTLEIQRTEQGDSAMYLCASSFGQDSYNEQFFGPGTRLTVL.

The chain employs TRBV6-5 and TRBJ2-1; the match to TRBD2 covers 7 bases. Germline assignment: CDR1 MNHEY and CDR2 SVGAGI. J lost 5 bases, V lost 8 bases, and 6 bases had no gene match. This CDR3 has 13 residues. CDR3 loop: CASDGTKNNEQFF. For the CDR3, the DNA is TGTGCCAGCGATGGGACTAAAAACAATGAGCAGTTCTTC.

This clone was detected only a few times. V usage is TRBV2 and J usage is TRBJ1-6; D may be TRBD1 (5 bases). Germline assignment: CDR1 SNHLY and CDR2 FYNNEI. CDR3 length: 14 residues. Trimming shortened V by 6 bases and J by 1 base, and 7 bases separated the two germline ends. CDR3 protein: CASSRVSYNSPLHF. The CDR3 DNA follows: TGTGCCAGCAGCAGGGTTTCCTATAATTCACCCCTCCACTTT. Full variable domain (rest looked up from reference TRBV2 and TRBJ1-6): EPEVTQTPSHQVTQMGQEVILRCVPISNHLYFYWYRQILGQKVEFLVSFYNNEISEKSEIFDDQFSVERPDGSNFTLKIRSTKLEDSAMYFCASSRVSYNSPLHFGNGTRLTVT.